This T cell receptor (beta chain) comes out of a study of shared clonotypes between healthy human individuals. Study overall: Ranging from 18 to 49 in age, donors were two women and a few men. Points from the study as a whole: Generally, naive subsets came out with larger estimated richness than memory subsets. Generation probabilities of non-shared clonotypes were lower (relative to those shared by all four donors).

On this clone itself: Its antigen is unknown.

The germline CDR1 and CDR2 sequences are SGHRS and YFSETQ. This CDR3 spans 16 amino acids. Trimming at V came to 0 bases and at J to 3 bases, leaving 3 bases not matched to a gene. Over several immunoSEQ plates, each subset's genomic DNA was distributed in even portions. Profiling relied on immunoSEQ multiplex PCR, and the TCRdb table lists in-frame clones only, not all of them. The profile shows 600,000 to 750,000 clones, around 91% of them singletons. Material: memory CD8+ T cells from PBMCs. Subset given: CD45RO+ cells pooled with CCR7-negative TemRA cells. This TCR came from a man in his late teens or twenties in good health. Some clones in this sample may be carry-over from other donors' samples. The chain carries TRBV5-1 and TRBJ2-3, with 11 nucleotides matching TRBD2. The CDR3 loop reads CASSLETSGSTDTQYF. The CDR3 bases are TGCGCCAGCAGCTTGGAAACTAGCGGGAGTACAGATACGCAGTATTTT.